Sequencing of this T cell receptor (beta chain) was carried out in a study of T-cell reconstitution after alpha-beta-depleted transplantation in children. CDR1 and CDR2 (germline): SNHLY, FYNNEI. The germline V and J ends were trimmed by 3 bases and 3 bases, with 11 bases remaining between them. CDR3 length: 14 amino acids. As it was prepared, the TCRbeta library received unique molecular identifiers. TCRdb reprocessed the PCR reads with MiXCR, giving one entry per CDR3 protein. Counted here are about 350,000 distinct CDR3 sequences, about an eighth occurring once; the ten biggest clones make up roughly 4.5%.

This TCR was sampled from a human donor who donated a stem cell graft to a child with Fanconi anemia. The V gene is TRBV2, the J gene TRBJ1-2, with D hard to call. Sample: PBMCs, taken from the stem cell graft. The DNA of the CDR3 is TGTGCCAGCAGTGAGGGTCGCAGTTACTATGGCTACACCTTC. It yields the protein CASSEGRSYYGYTF.